This is a list of T cell receptor beta chains from one sample in a study of blood T cell repertoires in COVID-19. Produced via immunoSEQ multiplex PCR; TCRdb's table is partial and in-frame only. The table has about 200,000 clones, approximately 80% seen once. Input material: peripheral blood. The receptors were gathered from a man between 60 and 75 years old with COVID-19, enrolled during active disease. CDR3s include the opening cysteine and the closing phenylalanine or tryptophan. Fields, in order: V gene, CDR3 protein.

>TRBV19
CASSATSGRAGETQYF
>TRBV4-1
CASSQDGLGGEQYF
>TRBV28
CASSPGQGISYEQYF
>TRBV5-3
CARSLWDRLSSYNSPLHF
>TRBV12-3/TRBV12-4
CASSGRGNGYTF
>TRBV6-5
CASINRGRSQETQYF
>TRBV6-5
CASSYSALTGANVLTF
>TRBV27
CASSAVAGRHEQYF
>TRBV18
CASSPRTGQRNEQFF
>TRBV11-2
CASSLGPGSYEQYF
>TRBV5-1
CASSLTSGRDEQYF
>TRBV5-1
CASSLDSDSFKTPLHF
>TRBV2
CASSEFDRNNEQFF
>TRBV7-3
CASSPQGRGHNEQFF
>TRBV3-1/TRBV3-2
CASSPTIWTGRAEAFF
>TRBV6-5
CASLKGEQGGNEQYF
>TRBV5-6
CASSWGQLNTEAFF
>TRBV9
CASSSTMSPSEKLFF
>TRBV3-1/TRBV3-2
CASSQGNRVRNTIYF
>TRBV5-1
CASSLASQRGGELFF
>TRBV30
CAWQRGRLPNEKLFF
>TRBV5-1
CASKLAGWGAGELFF
>TRBV18
CASSQRGRMNTEAFF
>TRBV9
CASSVGQGPSYEQYF
>TRBV27
CASSLGTVYEQYF
>TRBV27
CASSLAGGAAGNTIYF
>TRBV6-2/TRBV6-3
CASSYGGQGLRSNQPQHF
>TRBV11-2
CASSPGLAMETQYF
>TRBV29-1
CSVRRGAEAFF
>TRBV14
CASSQGIGTGSLYEQYF
>TRBV24-1
CATSSGTDGYTF
>TRBV10-2
CASRPTGDSNQPQHF
>TRBV6-5
CASSYLQTTEAFF
>TRBV30
CAWSEHRLLGTDTQYF
>TRBV28
CASRRTSGILGEQYF
>TRBV6-6
CASSYSLRMSSDTQYF
>TRBV28
CASTIDRAGFRLFF
>TRBV7-2
CASSSSVGAQYF
>TRBV6-5
CASSWGGSSYNEQFF
>TRBV6-5
CASSPLPGGGTEAFF
>TRBV11-2
CASSLEPNRGRAFF
>TRBV30
CAWSVGGLSYEQYF
>TRBV5-1
CASSYPQGNSYEQYF
>TRBV3-1/TRBV3-2
CASSPRGPQGANVLTF
>TRBV29-1
CSVSPGGDTGELFF
>TRBV10-3
CAISPTGVTGNTIYF
>TRBV7-2
CASSLAPGLGAVTGELFF
>TRBV3-1/TRBV3-2
CASSQIAGTLGNEQFF
>TRBV7-8
CASSSGAVADNSPLHF
>TRBV9
CASSLTGGWYEQYF
>TRBV28
CASRGQGQIYGYTF
>TRBV7-9
CASTAQGREKLFF
>TRBV9
CASSVAQGASGELFF
>TRBV30
CAWSAHPGQGARMNTEAFF
>TRBV5-1
CASSLSGGAGEKLFF